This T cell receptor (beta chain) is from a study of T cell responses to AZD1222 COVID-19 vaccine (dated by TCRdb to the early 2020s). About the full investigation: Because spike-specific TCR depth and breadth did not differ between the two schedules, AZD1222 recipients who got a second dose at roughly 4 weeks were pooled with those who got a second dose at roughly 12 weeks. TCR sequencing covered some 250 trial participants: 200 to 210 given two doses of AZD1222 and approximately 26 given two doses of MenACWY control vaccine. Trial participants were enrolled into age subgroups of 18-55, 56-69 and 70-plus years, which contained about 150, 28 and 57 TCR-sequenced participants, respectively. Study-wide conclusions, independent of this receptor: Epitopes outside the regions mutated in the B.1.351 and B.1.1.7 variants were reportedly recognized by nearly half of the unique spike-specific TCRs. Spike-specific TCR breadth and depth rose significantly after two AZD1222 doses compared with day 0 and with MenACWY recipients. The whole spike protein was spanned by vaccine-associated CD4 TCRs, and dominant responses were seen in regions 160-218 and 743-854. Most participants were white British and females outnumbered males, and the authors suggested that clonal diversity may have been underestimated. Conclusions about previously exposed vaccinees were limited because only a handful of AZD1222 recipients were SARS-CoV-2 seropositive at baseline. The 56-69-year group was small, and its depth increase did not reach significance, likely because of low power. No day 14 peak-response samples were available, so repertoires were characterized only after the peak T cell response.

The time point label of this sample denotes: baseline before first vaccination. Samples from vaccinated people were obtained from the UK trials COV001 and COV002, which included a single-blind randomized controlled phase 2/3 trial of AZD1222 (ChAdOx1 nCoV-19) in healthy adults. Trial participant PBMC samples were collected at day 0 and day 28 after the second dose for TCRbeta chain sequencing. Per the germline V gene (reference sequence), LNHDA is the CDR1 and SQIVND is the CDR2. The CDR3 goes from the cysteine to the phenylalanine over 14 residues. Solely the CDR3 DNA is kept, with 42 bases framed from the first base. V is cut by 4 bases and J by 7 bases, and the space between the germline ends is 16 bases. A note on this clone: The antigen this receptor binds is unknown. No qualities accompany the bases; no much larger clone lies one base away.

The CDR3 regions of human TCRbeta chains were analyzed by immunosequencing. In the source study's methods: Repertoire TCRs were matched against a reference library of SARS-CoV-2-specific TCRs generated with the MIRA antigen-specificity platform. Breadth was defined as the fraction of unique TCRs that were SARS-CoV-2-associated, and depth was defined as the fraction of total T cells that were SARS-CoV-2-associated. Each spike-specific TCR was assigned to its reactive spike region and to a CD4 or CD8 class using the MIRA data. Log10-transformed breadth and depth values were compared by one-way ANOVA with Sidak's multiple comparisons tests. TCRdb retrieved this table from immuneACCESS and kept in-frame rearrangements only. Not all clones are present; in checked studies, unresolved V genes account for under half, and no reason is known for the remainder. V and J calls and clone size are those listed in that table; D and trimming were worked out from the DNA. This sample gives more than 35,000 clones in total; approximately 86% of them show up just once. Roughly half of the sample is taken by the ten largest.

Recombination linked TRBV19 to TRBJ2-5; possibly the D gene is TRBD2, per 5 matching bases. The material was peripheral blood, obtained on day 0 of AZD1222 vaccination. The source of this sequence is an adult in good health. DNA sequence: TGTGCCAGTAGTACCCCGGAGGCCCTGGGGACCCAGTACTTC. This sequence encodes CASSTPEALGTQYF.